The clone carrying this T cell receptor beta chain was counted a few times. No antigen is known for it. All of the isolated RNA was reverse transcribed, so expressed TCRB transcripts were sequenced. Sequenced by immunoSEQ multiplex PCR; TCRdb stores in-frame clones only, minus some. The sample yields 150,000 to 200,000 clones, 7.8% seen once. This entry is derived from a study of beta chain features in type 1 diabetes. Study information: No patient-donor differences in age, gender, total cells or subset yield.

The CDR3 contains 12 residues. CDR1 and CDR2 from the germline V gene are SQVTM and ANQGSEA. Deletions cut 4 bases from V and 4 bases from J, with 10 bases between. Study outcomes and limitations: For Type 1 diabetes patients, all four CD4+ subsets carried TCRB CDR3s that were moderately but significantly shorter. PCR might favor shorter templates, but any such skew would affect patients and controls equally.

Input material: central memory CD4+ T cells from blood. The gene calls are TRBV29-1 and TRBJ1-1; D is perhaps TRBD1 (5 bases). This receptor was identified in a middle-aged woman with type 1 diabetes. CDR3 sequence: CSVVVGGTEAFF. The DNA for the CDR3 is TGCAGCGTTGTAGTGGGGGGCACTGAAGCTTTCTTT.